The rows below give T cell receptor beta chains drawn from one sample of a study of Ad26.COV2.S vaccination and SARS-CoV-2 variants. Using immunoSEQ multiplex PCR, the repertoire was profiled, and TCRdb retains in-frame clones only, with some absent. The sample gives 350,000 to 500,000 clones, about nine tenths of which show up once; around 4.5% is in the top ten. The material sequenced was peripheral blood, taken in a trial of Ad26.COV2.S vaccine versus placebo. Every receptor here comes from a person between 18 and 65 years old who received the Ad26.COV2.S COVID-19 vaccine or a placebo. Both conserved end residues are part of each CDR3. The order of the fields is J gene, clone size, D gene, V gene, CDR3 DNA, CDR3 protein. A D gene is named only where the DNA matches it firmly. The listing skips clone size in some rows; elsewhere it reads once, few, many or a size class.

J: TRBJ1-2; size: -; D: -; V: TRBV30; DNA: TGTGCCTGGGAGCTCGGACAGTTGGGCTATGGCTACACCTTC; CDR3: CAWELGQLGYGYTF
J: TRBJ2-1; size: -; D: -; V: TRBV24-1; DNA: TGTGCCACCAGTGACTCAAACAGGGAATTAGTCCCCTACAATGAGCAGTTCTTC; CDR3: CATSDSNRELVPYNEQFF
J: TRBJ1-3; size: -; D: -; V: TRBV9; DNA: TGTGCCAGCAGCGTCGGGAAGGGGCGGGGAAACACCATATATTTT; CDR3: CASSVGKGRGNTIYF
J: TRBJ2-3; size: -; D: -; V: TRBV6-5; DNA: TGTGCCAGCAGACAGAGCACAGATACGCAGTATTTT; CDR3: CASRQSTDTQYF
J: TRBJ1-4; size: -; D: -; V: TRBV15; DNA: TGTGCCACCAGCAGCCCCGGGAGCAACTATGAAAAACTGTTTTTT; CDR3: CATSSPGSNYEKLFF
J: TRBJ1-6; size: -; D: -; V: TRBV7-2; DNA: TGTGCCAGCAGCTCGTCCTTTACTTCACCCCTCCACTTT; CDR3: CASSSSFTSPLHF
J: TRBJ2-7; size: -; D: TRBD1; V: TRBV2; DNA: TGTGCCAGCAGATCCGGGACAGGGCCCTACGAGCAGTACTTC; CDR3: CASRSGTGPYEQYF
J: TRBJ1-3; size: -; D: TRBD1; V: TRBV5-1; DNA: TGCGCCAGCAGCGGGGGGACAGCCAGCTCTGGAAACACCATATATTTT; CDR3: CASSGGTASSGNTIYF
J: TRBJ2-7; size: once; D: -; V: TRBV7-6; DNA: TGTGCCAGCAGCTTCACCGCAGGGACCTACGAGCAGTACTTC; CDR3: CASSFTAGTYEQYF
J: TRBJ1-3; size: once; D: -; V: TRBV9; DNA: TGTGCCAGCAGCGTCGGTGGGTGGTCGAGCTCTGGAAACACCATATATTTT; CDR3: CASSVGGWSSSGNTIYF
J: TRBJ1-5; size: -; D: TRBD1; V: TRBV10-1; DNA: TGCGCCAGCAGTGCGCCTAGCCCAACAGAGGGGACAGGGGATAGCAATCAGCCCCAGCATTTT; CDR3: CASSAPSPTEGTGDSNQPQHF
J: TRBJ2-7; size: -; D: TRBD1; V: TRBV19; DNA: TGTGCCAGTAGTATTGACAGGGGCATCTCCTACGAGCAGTACTTC; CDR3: CASSIDRGISYEQYF
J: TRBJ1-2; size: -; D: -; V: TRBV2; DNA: TGTGCCACCGCGACCAAGCCGGATTATGGCTACACCTTC; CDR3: CATATKPDYGYTF
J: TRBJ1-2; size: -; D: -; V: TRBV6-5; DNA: TGTGCCAGCAGTTACACCCTGGACAGCCCTAACTATGGCTACACCTTC; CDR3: CASSYTLDSPNYGYTF
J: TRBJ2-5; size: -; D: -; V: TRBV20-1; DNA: TGCAGTGCTAGCCAAGAGACCCAGTACTTC; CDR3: CSASQETQYF
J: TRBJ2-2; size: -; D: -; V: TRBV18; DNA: TGTGCCAGCTCACCAGGGCAGGGGATGGACACCGGGGAGCTGTTTTTT; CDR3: CASSPGQGMDTGELFF
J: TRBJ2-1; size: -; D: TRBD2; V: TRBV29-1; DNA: TGCAGCGTTGGAGGACTAGCGGGAGGAAGCTTCCACAATGAGCAGTTCTTC; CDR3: CSVGGLAGGSFHNEQFF
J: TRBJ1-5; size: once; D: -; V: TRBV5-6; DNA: TGTGCCAGCAGCTTGGTCAGCAGTTCCCTCCATCAGCCCCAGCATTTT; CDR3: CASSLVSSSLHQPQHF
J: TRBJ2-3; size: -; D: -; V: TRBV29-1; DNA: TGCAGCGCCCTTACCTCTGAGCGGACTAGCACAGATACGCAGTATTTT; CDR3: CSALTSERTSTDTQYF
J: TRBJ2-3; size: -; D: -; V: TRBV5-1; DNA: TGCGCCAGCAGCCCTACCCTGACAGGAGGCTCGGGAGATACGCAGTATTTT; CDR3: CASSPTLTGGSGDTQYF
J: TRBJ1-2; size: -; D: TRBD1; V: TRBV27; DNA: TGTGCCAGCAGTTTAAAGACAGGGGGCAACTATGGCTACACCTTC; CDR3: CASSLKTGGNYGYTF
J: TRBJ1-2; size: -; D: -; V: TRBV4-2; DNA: TGTGCCAGCAGCCAAGATCTTGGGGGCTCGGGGACTTTGTCTGGCTACACCTTC; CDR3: CASSQDLGGSGTLSGYTF
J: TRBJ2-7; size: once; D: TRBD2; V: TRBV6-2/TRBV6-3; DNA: TGTGCCAGCAGTTCCCTCTTCATTAGGCCTAGCGGAGCCTACGAGCAGTACTTC; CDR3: CASSSLFIRPSGAYEQYF
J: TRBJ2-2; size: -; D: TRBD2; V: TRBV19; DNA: TGTGCCAGTTCGCGCGGGAGGGTCTTGGACACCGGGGAGCTGTTTTTT; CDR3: CASSRGRVLDTGELFF
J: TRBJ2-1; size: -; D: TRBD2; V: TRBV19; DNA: TGTGCCAGTAGTATAATCGGGACTAGCGCAAAGCAGTTCTTC; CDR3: CASSIIGTSAKQFF
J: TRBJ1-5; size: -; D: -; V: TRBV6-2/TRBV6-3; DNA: TGTGCCAGCAGTTCCCTCACCTGGCAGGTGCATAGCAATCAGCCCCAGCATTTT; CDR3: CASSSLTWQVHSNQPQHF
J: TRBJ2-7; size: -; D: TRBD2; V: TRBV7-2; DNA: TGTGCCAGCAGCTTGCGGACTAGCGGGGACTACGAGCAGTACTTC; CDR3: CASSLRTSGDYEQYF
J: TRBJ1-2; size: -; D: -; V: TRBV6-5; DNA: TGTGCCAGCTTCGACAGATCTAACTATGGCTACACCTTC; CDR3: CASFDRSNYGYTF
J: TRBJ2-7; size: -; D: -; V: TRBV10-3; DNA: TGTGCCATCAGTTTGGGGGGTCCGAGCTCCTACGAGCAGTACTTC; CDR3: CAISLGGPSSYEQYF
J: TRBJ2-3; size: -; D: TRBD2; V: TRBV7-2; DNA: TGTGCCAGCAGCTTAACCCTAGCGGGAGGAGGTGCAGATACGCAGTATTTT; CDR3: CASSLTLAGGGADTQYF
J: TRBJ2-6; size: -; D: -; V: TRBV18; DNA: TGTGCCAGCTCCGTGGGCTCCGGGGCCAACGTCCTGACTTTC; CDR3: CASSVGSGANVLTF
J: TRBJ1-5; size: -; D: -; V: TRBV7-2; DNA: TGTGCCAGCAGCTTAGTAGGGGCCAGCAATCAGCCCCAGCATTTT; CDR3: CASSLVGASNQPQHF
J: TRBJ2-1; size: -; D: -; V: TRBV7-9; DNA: TGTGCCAGCAGCGGACGTGGGTGGAATGAGCAGTTCTTC; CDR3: CASSGRGWNEQFF
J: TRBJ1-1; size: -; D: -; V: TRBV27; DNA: TGTGCCAGCAGTTGGGCGTGGAACACTGAAGCTTTCTTT; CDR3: CASSWAWNTEAFF
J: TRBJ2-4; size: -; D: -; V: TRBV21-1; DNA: TGTGCCAGCAAAGGGGTGGGGAACATTCAGTACTTC; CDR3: CASKGVGNIQYF
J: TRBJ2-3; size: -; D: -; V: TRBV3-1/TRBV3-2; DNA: TGTGCCAGCAGCCCTTCCAGGACAGCTAGCACAGATACGCAGTATTTT; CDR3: CASSPSRTASTDTQYF
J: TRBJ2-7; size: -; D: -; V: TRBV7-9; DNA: TGTGCCAGCAGCCCACCTAGTGGGGAGCGTACCTACGAGCAGTACTTC; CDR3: CASSPPSGERTYEQYF
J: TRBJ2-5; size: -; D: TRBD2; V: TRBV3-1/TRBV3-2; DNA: TGTGCCAGCAGCCAAGGACTAGCGGGAGGGCCGGGTGGTCAAGAGACCCAGTACTTC; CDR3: CASSQGLAGGPGGQETQYF
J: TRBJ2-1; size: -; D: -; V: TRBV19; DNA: TGTGCCTCGGGGCGGCCAGAGCAGTTCTTC; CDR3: CASGRPEQFF
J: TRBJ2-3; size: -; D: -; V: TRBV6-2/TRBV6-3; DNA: TGTGCCAGCAGTCCCTCTATGGAGGATACGCAGTATTTT; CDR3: CASSPSMEDTQYF
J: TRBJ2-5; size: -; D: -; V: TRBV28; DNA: TGTGCCAGCAGCCCGGGGAACCTAATCCAAGAGACCCAGTACTTC; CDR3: CASSPGNLIQETQYF
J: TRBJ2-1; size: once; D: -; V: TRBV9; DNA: TGTGCCAGCAGTCTAACTACTGGGGGTACCCATGAGCAGTTCTTC; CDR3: CASSLTTGGTHEQFF
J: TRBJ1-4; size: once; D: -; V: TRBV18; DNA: TGTGCCAGCTCACCACCGGCCCGCGCCGCAACTAATGAAAAACTGTTTTTT; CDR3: CASSPPARAATNEKLFF
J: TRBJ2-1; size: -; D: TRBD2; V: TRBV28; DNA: TGTGCCAGCTCGTTGGGGGGGAGTCTTGCCAATGAGCAGTTCTTC; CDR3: CASSLGGSLANEQFF
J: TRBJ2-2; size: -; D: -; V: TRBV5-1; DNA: TGCGCCAGCAGCCCCGCTGTGGTCGGCACCGGGGAGCTGTTTTTT; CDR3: CASSPAVVGTGELFF
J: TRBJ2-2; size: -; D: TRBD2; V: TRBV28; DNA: TGTGCCAGCAGGCGACTAGCGGGAGGCCTTCTTACCGGGGAGCTGTTTTTT; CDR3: CASRRLAGGLLTGELFF
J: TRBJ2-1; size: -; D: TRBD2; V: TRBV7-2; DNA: TGTGCCAGCAGCTTAATTGGTCTAGCGGGGGGTGTCAATGAGCAGTTCTTC; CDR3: CASSLIGLAGGVNEQFF
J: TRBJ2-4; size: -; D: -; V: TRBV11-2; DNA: TGTGCCAGCAGCTTAGATGGGGTTGGGTTAGCCAAAAACATTCAGTACTTC; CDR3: CASSLDGVGLAKNIQYF
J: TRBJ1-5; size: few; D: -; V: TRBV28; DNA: TGTGCCAGCGGGAAAGGCGGGGGCAATAGCAATCAGCCCCAGCATTTT; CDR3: CASGKGGGNSNQPQHF
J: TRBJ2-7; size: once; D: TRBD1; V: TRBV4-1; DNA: TGCGCCAGCAGCCAGGGACAGGGAGGGAGCTACGAGCAGTACTTC; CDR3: CASSQGQGGSYEQYF
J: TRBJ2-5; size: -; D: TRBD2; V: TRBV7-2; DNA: TGTGCCAGCAGCTTAGGGAGCGGGAGACGCCAAGAGACCCAGTACTTC; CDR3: CASSLGSGRRQETQYF
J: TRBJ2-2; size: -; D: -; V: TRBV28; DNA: TGTGCCAGCAGTTTATACAGGGCCGGGGAGCTGTTTTTT; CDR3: CASSLYRAGELFF
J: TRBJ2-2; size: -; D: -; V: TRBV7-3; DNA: TGTGCCAGCAGCCCCGGCGGAGCGAACACCGGGGAGCTGTTTTTT; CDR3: CASSPGGANTGELFF
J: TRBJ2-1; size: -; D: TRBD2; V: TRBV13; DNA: TGTGCCAGCAGCCCGACCGGGACTAGCGGGAACGGTGAGCAGTTCTTC; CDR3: CASSPTGTSGNGEQFF
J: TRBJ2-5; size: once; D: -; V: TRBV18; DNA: TGTGCCAGCCCTAGCCGGGACGGACCGTTTGGGGAGACCCAGTACTTC; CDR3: CASPSRDGPFGETQYF